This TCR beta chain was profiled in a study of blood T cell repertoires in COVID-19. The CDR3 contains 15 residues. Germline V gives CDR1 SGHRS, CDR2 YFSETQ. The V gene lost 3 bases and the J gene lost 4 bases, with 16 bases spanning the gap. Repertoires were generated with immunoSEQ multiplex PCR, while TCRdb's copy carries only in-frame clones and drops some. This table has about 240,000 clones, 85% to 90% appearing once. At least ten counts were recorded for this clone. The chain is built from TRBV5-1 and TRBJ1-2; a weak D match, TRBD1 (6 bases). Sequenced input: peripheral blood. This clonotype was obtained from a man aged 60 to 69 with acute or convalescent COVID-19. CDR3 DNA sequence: TGCGCCAGCAGCTGGATTCAACAGGGAACCTATGGCTACACCTTC. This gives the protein CASSWIQQGTYGYTF. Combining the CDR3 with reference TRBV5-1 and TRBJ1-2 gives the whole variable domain KAGVTQTPRYLIKTRGQQVTLSCSPISGHRSVSWYQQTPGQGLQFLFEYFSETQRNKGNFPGRFSGRQFSNSRSEMNVSTLELGDSALYLCASSWIQQGTYGYTFGSGTRLTVV.